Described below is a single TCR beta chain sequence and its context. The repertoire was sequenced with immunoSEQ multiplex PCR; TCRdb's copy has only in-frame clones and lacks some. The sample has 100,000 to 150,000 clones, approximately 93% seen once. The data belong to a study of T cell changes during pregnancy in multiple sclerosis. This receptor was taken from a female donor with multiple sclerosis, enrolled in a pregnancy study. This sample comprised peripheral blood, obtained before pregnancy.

CDR3 loop: CASSLVWRGGMQETQYF. In DNA, the CDR3 is TGTGCCAGCAGCTTAGTGTGGCGGGGGGGGATGCAAGAGACCCAGTACTTC. The J gene is TRBJ2-5, the V gene TRBV7-6; TRBD2 agrees at 9 bases. With V trimmed by 1 base and J by 2 bases, 8 bases remained unmatched. Germline lookup yields CDR1 SGHVS and CDR2 FNYEAQ. This CDR3 comprises 17 residues.